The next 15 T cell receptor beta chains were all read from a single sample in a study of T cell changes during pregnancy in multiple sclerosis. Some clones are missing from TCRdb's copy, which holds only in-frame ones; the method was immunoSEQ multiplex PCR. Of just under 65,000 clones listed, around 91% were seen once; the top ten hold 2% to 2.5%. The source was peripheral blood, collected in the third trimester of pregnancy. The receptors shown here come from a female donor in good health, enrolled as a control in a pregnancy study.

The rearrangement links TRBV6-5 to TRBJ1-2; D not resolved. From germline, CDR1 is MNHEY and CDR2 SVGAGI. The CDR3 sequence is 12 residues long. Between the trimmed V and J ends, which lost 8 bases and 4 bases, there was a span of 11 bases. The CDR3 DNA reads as TGTGCCAGCCGGGGTTATATCTATGGCTACACCTTC. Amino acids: CASRGYIYGYTF.

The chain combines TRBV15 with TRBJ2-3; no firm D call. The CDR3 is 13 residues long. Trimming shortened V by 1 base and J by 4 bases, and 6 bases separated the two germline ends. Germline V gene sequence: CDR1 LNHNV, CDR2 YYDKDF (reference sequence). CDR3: CATSRAPADTQYF. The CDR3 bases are TGTGCCACCAGCAGAGCTCCGGCAGATACGCAGTATTTT.

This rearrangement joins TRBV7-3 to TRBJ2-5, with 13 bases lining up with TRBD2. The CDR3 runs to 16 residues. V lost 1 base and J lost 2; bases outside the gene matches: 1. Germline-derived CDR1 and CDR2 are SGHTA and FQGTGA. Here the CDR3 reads CASSLRGLAGQETQYF. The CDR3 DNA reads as TGTGCCAGCAGCTTAAGGGGACTAGCGGGGCAAGAGACCCAGTACTTC.

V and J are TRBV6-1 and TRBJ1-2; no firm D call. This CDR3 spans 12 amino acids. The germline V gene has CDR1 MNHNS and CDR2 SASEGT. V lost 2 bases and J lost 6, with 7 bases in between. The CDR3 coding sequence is TGTGCCAGCAGTGAATCCGGGGATGGCTACACCTTC. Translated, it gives CASSESGDGYTF.

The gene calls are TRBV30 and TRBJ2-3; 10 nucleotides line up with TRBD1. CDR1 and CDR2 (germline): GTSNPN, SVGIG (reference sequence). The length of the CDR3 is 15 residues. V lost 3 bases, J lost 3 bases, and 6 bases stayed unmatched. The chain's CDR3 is CAWSETGGWTDTQYF. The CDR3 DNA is TGTGCCTGGAGCGAGACAGGGGGCTGGACAGATACGCAGTATTTT.

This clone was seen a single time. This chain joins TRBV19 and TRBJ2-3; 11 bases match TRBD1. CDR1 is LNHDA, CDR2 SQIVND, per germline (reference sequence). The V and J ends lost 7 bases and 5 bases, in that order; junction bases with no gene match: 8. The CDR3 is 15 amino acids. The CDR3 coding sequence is TGTGCCAGTAACCCGGACAGGGGGCGCCGAGATACGCAGTATTTT. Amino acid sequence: CASNPDRGRRDTQYF.

CDR3 DNA sequence: TGTGCCAGCAGTCAAGGGTATAGGGGGCCCGCAATGAACACTGAAGCTTTCTTT. It encodes CASSQGYRGPAMNTEAFF. The rearrangement joins TRBV27 to TRBJ1-1, with TRBD1 identical over 7 bases. The germline V gene has CDR1 MNHEY and CDR2 SMNVEV (reference sequence). The CDR3 sequence is 18 residues long. With V trimmed by 5 bases and J by 0 bases, 15 bases remained unmatched.

CDR3 sequence reads: CASSLNSIGGDEQFF. The CDR3 DNA sequence: TGTGCCAGCAGTTTAAACTCGATCGGGGGTGATGAGCAGTTCTTC. The chain carries TRBV27 and TRBJ2-1, with D tentatively TRBD2 (6 bases). Trimming pared 2 bases from V and 8 bases from J, leaving 16 bases between. The V gene's germline CDR1 is MNHEY and CDR2 SMNVEV (reference sequence). This CDR3 is 15 amino acids long.

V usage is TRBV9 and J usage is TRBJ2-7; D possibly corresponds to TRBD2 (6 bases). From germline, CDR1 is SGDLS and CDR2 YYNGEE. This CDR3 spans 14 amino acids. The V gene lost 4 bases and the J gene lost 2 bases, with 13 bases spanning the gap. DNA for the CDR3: TGTGCCAGCAGCACATCTAGCGCGGCCTACGAGCAGTACTTC. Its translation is CASSTSSAAYEQYF. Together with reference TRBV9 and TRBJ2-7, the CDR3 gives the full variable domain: DSGVTQTPKHLITATGQRVTLRCSPRSGDLSVYWYQQSLDQGLQFLIQYYNGEERAKGNILERFSAQQFPDLHSELNLSSLELGDSALYFCASSTSSAAYEQYFGPGTRLTVT.

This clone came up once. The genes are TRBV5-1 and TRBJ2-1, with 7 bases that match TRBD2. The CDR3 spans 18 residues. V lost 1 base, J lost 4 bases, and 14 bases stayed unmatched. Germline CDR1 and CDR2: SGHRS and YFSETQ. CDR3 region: CASSLRAGPFLLYNEQFF. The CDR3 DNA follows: TGCGCCAGCAGCTTGAGAGCGGGACCGTTCCTGCTATACAATGAGCAGTTCTTC.

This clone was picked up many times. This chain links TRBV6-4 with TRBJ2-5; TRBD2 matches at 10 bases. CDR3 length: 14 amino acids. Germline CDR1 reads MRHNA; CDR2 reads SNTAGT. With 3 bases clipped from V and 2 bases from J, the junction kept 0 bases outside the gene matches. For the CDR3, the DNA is TGTGCCAGCAGTGAAGCGGGAGGGCAAGAGACCCAGTACTTC. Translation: CASSEAGGQETQYF.

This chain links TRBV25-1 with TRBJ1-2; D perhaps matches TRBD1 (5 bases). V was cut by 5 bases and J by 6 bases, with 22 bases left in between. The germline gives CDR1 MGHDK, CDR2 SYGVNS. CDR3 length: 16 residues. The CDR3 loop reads CASSPRVGQGRDGYTF. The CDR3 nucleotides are TGTGCCAGCAGTCCCAGAGTGGGGCAGGGAAGAGATGGCTACACCTTC.

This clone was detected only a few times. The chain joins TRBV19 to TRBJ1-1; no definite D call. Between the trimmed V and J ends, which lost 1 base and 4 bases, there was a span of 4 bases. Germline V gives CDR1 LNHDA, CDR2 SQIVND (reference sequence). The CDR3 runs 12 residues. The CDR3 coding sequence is TGTGCCAGTAGTATAGGGGCCACTGAAGCTTTCTTT. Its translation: CASSIGATEAFF.

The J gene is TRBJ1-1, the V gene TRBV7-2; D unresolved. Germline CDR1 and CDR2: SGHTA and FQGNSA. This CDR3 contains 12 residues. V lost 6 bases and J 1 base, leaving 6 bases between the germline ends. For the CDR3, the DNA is TGTGCCAGCAGTCGCGAGAACACTGAAGCTTTCTTT. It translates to CASSRENTEAFF.

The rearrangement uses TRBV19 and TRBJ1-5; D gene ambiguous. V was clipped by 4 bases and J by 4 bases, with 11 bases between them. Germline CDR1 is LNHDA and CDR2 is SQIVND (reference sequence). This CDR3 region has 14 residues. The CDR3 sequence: CASSKVRENQPQHF. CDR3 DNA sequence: TGTGCCAGTAGTAAGGTCCGGGAAAATCAGCCCCAGCATTTT.